The 30 T cell receptor beta chains presented below share a single source sample, sequenced in a study of monozygotic twins with inflammatory bowel disease. TCRdb reprocessed the 5' RACE reads; each CDR3 protein has one entry and no DNA is given. This sample carries approximately 400,000 distinct CDR3 sequences, with 2% to 3% going to the ten biggest clones. Sample: blood. The source is a human donor with ulcerative colitis or Crohn's disease, or a healthy co-twin of an affected twin (not recorded which).

The gene calls are TRBV27 and TRBJ1-5; TCRdb calls TRBD1, which cannot be checked without DNA. This CDR3 is 15 amino acids long. CDR1 is MNHEY and CDR2 is SMNVEV in the germline V gene (reference sequence). CDR3 protein: CASSLTQGWNQPQHF.

The chain combines TRBV24-1 with TRBJ2-6; TCRdb selects TRBD2, and the lack of DNA leaves this call unchecked. The CDR3 runs to 14 residues. Looked up from germline, CDR1 is KGHDR and CDR2 is SFDVKD. CDR3 residues: CAIGSDSGANVLTF.

The chain links TRBV30 to TRBJ2-2. The CDR3 extends over 14 amino acids. CDR1 and CDR2 (germline): GTSNPN, SVGIG (reference sequence). CDR3 protein: CAWSATWNTGELFF.

The chain recombines TRBV7-2 with TRBJ2-1; the TRBD2 assignment by TCRdb is unverifiable without DNA. Germline V CDR1 and CDR2: SGHTA, FQGNSA. There are 15 residues in the CDR3. This chain's CDR3 is CASSLNLGARNEQFF.

The chain is built from TRBV18 and TRBJ1-2; lacking DNA, the TRBD1 call made by TCRdb goes unchecked. This CDR3 spans 13 amino acids. The germline gives CDR1 KGHSH, CDR2 LQKENI. The CDR3 loop is CASSPEGYYGYTF. The full variable domain, with the rest looked up from reference TRBV18 and TRBJ1-2, is NAGVMQNPRHLVRRRGQEARLRCSPMKGHSHVYWYRQLPEEGLKFMVYLQKENIIDESGMPKERFSAEFPKEGPSILRIQQVVRGDSAAYFCASSPEGYYGYTFGSGTRLTVV.

The chain recombines TRBV28 with TRBJ2-1; the D call from TCRdb, TRBD1, cannot be confirmed without DNA. The CDR3 extends over 15 amino acids. Germline values: CDR1 MDHEN, CDR2 SYDVKM. The CDR3 region is CASRKQGVLYNEQFF.

J is TRBJ2-7 and V is TRBV5-1; the TCRdb D gene call, TRBD1, has no DNA to confirm it. This CDR3 is 15 amino acids long. The V gene's germline CDR1 is SGHRS and CDR2 YFSETQ. The CDR3 loop reads CASRLEGGPRREQYF.

V and J are TRBV24-1 and TRBJ1-2. The germline V gene encodes CDR1 KGHDR and CDR2 SFDVKD. The CDR3 covers 17 residues. CDR3: CANLHAVRDLPCGGYTF.

V and J are TRBV20-1 and TRBJ1-5. CDR3 length: 15 amino acids. CDR1 is DFQATT, CDR2 SNEGSKA, per germline (reference sequence). This CDR3 reads CSAIGNKGSNQPQHF.

The chain employs TRBV6-1 and TRBJ1-2; TCRdb's D call, TRBD1, is unchecked because there is no DNA. CDR1 and CDR2 (germline): MNHNS, SASEGT. The CDR3 is 12 residues long. The chain's CDR3 is CASSPGEYGYTF.

The rearrangement joins TRBV27 to TRBJ1-5. Germline V CDR1 and CDR2: MNHEY, SMNVEV (reference sequence). This CDR3 contains 14 residues. The CDR3 reads CASSLSRNNQPQHF.

V gene TRBV15 combines with J gene TRBJ2-1; TCRdb's D gene call, TRBD2, goes unchecked for lack of DNA. Germline V CDR1 and CDR2: LNHNV, YYDKDF (reference sequence). The CDR3 has 15 residues. The CDR3: CATSSLGGVGNEQFF.

This rearrangement joins TRBV20-1 to TRBJ2-7. This CDR3 comprises 11 residues. In germline, CDR1 is DFQATT, CDR2 SNEGSKA (reference sequence). CDR3 loop: CSAAEFYEQYF.

The J gene is TRBJ2-1, the V gene TRBV10-2; TCRdb proposes TRBD2, but this gene call is untestable without DNA. Per the germline V gene, CDR1 is WSHSY and CDR2 is SAAADI. The CDR3 extends over 15 amino acids. The chain's CDR3 is CASRALPVQYNEQFF.

The V call is TRBV5-1, the J call TRBJ1-2; the D call of TRBD1 rests on TCRdb alone, since no DNA is present to check it. In germline, CDR1 is SGHRS, CDR2 YFSETQ. The CDR3 is 13 residues long. The CDR3 sequence is CASSQTGTYGYTF.

This chain connects TRBV20-1 to TRBJ2-7. The CDR3 is made up of 12 amino acids. Germline-derived CDR1 and CDR2 are DFQATT and SNEGSKA (reference sequence). The chain's CDR3 is CSARDLLAEQYF.

The rearrangement joins TRBV5-4 to TRBJ1-2; the TCRdb D gene call, TRBD1, has no DNA to confirm it. The CDR3 loop spans 14 amino acids. Germline V gives CDR1 SGHNT, CDR2 YYREEE (reference sequence). CDR3: CASSLKGQAYGYTF. The variable domain in full, completed from reference TRBV5-4 and TRBJ1-2, reads ETGVTQSPTHLIKTRGQQVTLRCSSQSGHNTVSWYQQALGQGPQFIFQYYREEENGRGNFPPRFSGLQFPNYSSELNVNALELDDSALYLCASSLKGQAYGYTFGSGTRLTVV.

The chain is built from TRBV20-1 and TRBJ2-7; without DNA, the TCRdb call of TRBD2 cannot be checked. The germline CDR1 and CDR2 sequences are DFQATT and SNEGSKA (reference sequence). CDR3 length equals 14 residues. The CDR3 protein is CSARDRRAVYEQYF.

The rearrangement links TRBV4-2 to TRBJ2-1; TCRdb's D call, TRBD1, is unchecked because there is no DNA. Germline loops: CDR1 LGHNA, CDR2 YNFKEQ. This CDR3 spans 15 amino acids. The chain's CDR3 is CASSQVWRGSNEQFF.

The rearrangement joins TRBV20-1 to TRBJ2-2; TCRdb returns TRBD2, unconfirmable since there is no DNA. Per germline, CDR1 DFQATT and CDR2 SNEGSKA (reference sequence). The CDR3 has 14 residues. The CDR3 sequence is CSAGGAGATGELFF.

This rearrangement joins TRBV20-1 to TRBJ2-5; TCRdb outputs TRBD2, but without DNA this stays unchecked. Germline CDR1 and CDR2: DFQATT and SNEGSKA (reference sequence). The length of the CDR3 is 14 residues. CDR3 residues: CSARGVAGVETQYF.

V gene TRBV4-1 combines with J gene TRBJ2-1; TCRdb outputs TRBD2, but without DNA this stays unchecked. CDR3 length equals 16 residues. Germline assignment: CDR1 MGHRA and CDR2 YSYEKL. The CDR3 loop reads CASSQDAGRVDNEQFF.

V is TRBV3-1 and J is TRBJ1-1; TCRdb picks TRBD1, but there is no DNA to check that call. The V gene's germline CDR1 is LGHDT and CDR2 YNNKEL (reference sequence). This CDR3 has 13 residues. The CDR3 loop reads CASSLRTVSEAFF.

This CDR3 is CASDAGAGNQPQHF. This chain links TRBV7-2 with TRBJ1-5; as DNA is missing, the TRBD1 call by TCRdb cannot be tested. The CDR3 sequence is 14 residues long. Germline loops: CDR1 SGHTA, CDR2 FQGNSA.

J is TRBJ2-2 and V is TRBV18; the TCRdb call, TRBD1, lacks DNA for checking. Germline CDR1 KGHSH, CDR2 LQKENI. The CDR3 loop spans 16 amino acids. Here the CDR3 reads CASSEDRGRITGELFF.

The rearrangement joins TRBV5-1 to TRBJ1-2; TCRdb gives TRBD1 as the D gene, but with no DNA this cannot be confirmed. The CDR3 extends over 16 amino acids. CDR1 and CDR2 (germline): SGHRS, YFSETQ. The chain's CDR3 is CASTPGVGLLNYGYTF. Full variable domain (rest looked up from reference TRBV5-1 and TRBJ1-2): KAGVTQTPRYLIKTRGQQVTLSCSPISGHRSVSWYQQTPGQGLQFLFEYFSETQRNKGNFPGRFSGRQFSNSRSEMNVSTLELGDSALYLCASTPGVGLLNYGYTFGSGTRLTVV.

The chain has TRBV10-3 and TRBJ2-7; TCRdb reports TRBD1, a call that lacks DNA to check it against. CDR3 size: 13 residues. Germline-derived CDR1 and CDR2 are ENHRY and SYGVKD. The CDR3 protein is CAISESSQGEQYF.

This chain uses TRBV18 with TRBJ2-1. From germline, CDR1 is KGHSH and CDR2 LQKENI. This CDR3 region has 18 residues. The CDR3 sequence is CASSPQGKRLRTYNEQFF. The full variable domain, with the rest looked up from reference TRBV18 and TRBJ2-1, is NAGVMQNPRHLVRRRGQEARLRCSPMKGHSHVYWYRQLPEEGLKFMVYLQKENIIDESGMPKERFSAEFPKEGPSILRIQQVVRGDSAAYFCASSPQGKRLRTYNEQFFGPGTRLTVL.

CDR3 residues: CASSLRRDYGYTF. The J gene is TRBJ1-2, the V gene TRBV5-1. The germline CDR1 and CDR2 sequences are SGHRS and YFSETQ. The CDR3 loop spans 13 amino acids.

V usage is TRBV7-9 and J usage is TRBJ1-1; the D call from TCRdb, TRBD1, cannot be confirmed without DNA. This CDR3 comprises 13 residues. Germline CDR1 reads SEHNR; CDR2 reads FQNEAQ (reference sequence). CDR3 in amino acids: CASSLTRDTEAFF.